These T cell receptor beta chains were read from a single sample in a study of regulatory T cells in long-lasting Graves disease. One entry per CDR3 protein results from TCRdb running MiXCR on the multiplex PCR reads. The sample includes roughly 350,000 distinct CDR3 sequences, about 16% of them seen just once. These data also featured in a second study, about T cells in Graves' hyperthyroidism and ophthalmopathy.

The specimen comprised peripheral blood mononuclear cells (PBMCs), sampled at new diagnosis, from a patient treated with antithyroid drugs. The receptor source for this set is a young woman with Graves disease. Each CDR3 is given with its conserved first and last residue. D genes are given only for firm matches. Size is stated for part of the rows, as once, few or many counts, or as a class when the clone is expanded.

abundance	d_gene	j_gene	v_gene	CDR3nt	CDR3aa
many	-	TRBJ2-3	TRBV9	TGTGCCAGCAGCGTAGTTTTAACAGATACGCAGTATTTT	CASSVVLTDTQYF
many	-	TRBJ2-7	TRBV28	TGTGCCAGCAGTTTATCCTCCCTATGGGGAGGCAACAAAAGCTCCTACGAGCAGTACTTC	CASSLSSLWGGNKSSYEQYF
many	-	TRBJ2-5	TRBV2	TGTGCCAGCACTCGACAGAAGGTAGAGACCCAGTACTTC	CASTRQKVETQYF
many	-	TRBJ2-1	TRBV11-2	TGTGCCAGCAGCCACCGTGGCTGGGACAATGAGCAGTTCTTC	CASSHRGWDNEQFF
many	-	TRBJ2-1	TRBV7-8	TGTGCCAGCAGCTCGCGCCTGATCCGGGTGGATGAGCAGTTCTTC	CASSSRLIRVDEQFF
many	TRBD1	TRBJ2-7	TRBV28	TGTGCCAGCAGTGAAACAGGGGCGATTCCCTACGAGCAGTACTTC	CASSETGAIPYEQYF
-	-	TRBJ2-5	TRBV10-3	TGTGCCATCAGTGAGTCGCGCAATGAGCTGTTCTTC	CAISESRNELFF
many	-	TRBJ2-5	TRBV7-9	TGTGCCAGCAGCTTAGTGGAGGAAGGGACCCAGTACTTC	CASSLVEEGTQYF
many	-	TRBJ2-2	TRBV28	TGTGCCAGCAGCGGCTATAACACCGGAGAGCTGTTTTTT	CASSGYNTGELFF
many	TRBD1	TRBJ2-1	TRBV10-3	TGTGCCACCAATTCCGGGACAGGGTCCTACAATGAGCAGTTCTTC	CATNSGTGSYNEQFF
many	-	TRBJ2-1	TRBV11-2	TGTGCCAGCAGCTTCAAAGCGTCTAGCCTCTCCCACAATGAGCAGTTCTTC	CASSFKASSLSHNEQFF
many	TRBD1	TRBJ2-7	TRBV28	TGTGCCAGCGGGGACAGCGCCGACTCCTACGAGCAGTACTTC	CASGDSADSYEQYF
many	-	TRBJ2-1	TRBV18	TGTGCCAGCTCACCCTCAGGCGTGTCCTACAATGAGCAGTTCTTC	CASSPSGVSYNEQFF
many	TRBD2	TRBJ2-1	TRBV28	TGTGCCAGCACCGGGGTTGTTAGGACTAGCGGGAGCTTATATGAGCAGTTCTTC	CASTGVVRTSGSLYEQFF
many	-	TRBJ2-2	TRBV6-9	TGTGCCAGCAGTTACGGGGTTATAGGGGAGCTGTTTTTT	CASSYGVIGELFF
-	TRBD1	TRBJ2-2	TRBV9	TGTGCCAGCAGCCCCACAGGGGGTAGAGACACCGGGGAGCTGTTTTTT	CASSPTGGRDTGELFF
many	-	TRBJ2-6	TRBV5-4	TGTGCCAGCAGCTGGGGGGTGGGGGCCGGGGCCAACGTCCTGACTTTC	CASSWGVGAGANVLTF
many	-	TRBJ2-7	TRBV7-2	TGTGCCAGCAGCTTAGTTTGGAGGGGCGAGCAGTACTTC	CASSLVWRGEQYF
few	-	TRBJ2-5	TRBV6-1	TGTGCCACCGGGCGGTTACAAGAGACCCAGTACTTC	CATGRLQETQYF
many	-	TRBJ2-7	TRBV7-6	TGTGCCAGCAGGCCTACCGCCGGGACGGAGACCTACGAGCAGTACTTC	CASRPTAGTETYEQYF
many	TRBD1	TRBJ2-7	TRBV27	TGTGCCAGCAGCCGACGACAGGGCCACGAGCAGTACTTC	CASSRRQGHEQYF
many	TRBD2	TRBJ2-5	TRBV12-3/TRBV12-4	TGTGCCAGCAGCTCCCCGTGGGGACTAGCGGGGCAAGAGACCCAGTACTTC	CASSSPWGLAGQETQYF
many	-	TRBJ1-1	TRBV11-1	TGTGCCAGCAGCGGACCGGGAACCTCCACTGAAGCTTTCTTT	CASSGPGTSTEAFF
many	TRBD1	TRBJ1-1	TRBV19	TGTGCCAGTAGCACTCTACAGGGGCTGAACACTGAAGCTTTCTTT	CASSTLQGLNTEAFF
few	-	TRBJ2-1	TRBV19	TGTGCCATCCACCGACTGGACTTCTACAATGAGCAGTTCTTC	CAIHRLDFYNEQFF
many	-	TRBJ2-2	TRBV6-7	TGTGCCAGCAGTTACACAGGGAGGGGATTAAACACCGGGGAGCTGTTTTTT	CASSYTGRGLNTGELFF
few	-	TRBJ2-6	TRBV29-1	TGCAGCGTGACCCTCGGGGAGGGGGAACACTCTGGGGCCAACGTCCTGACTTTC	CSVTLGEGEHSGANVLTF
-	TRBD1	TRBJ2-5	TRBV7-2	TGTGCCAGCAGCCAGGACAGGGGACAACAAGAGACCCAGTACTTC	CASSQDRGQQETQYF
few	TRBD1	TRBJ1-6	TRBV9	TGTGCCAGCAGCCCACGGACAGGGAGTAATTCACCCCTCCACTTT	CASSPRTGSNSPLHF
many	TRBD2	TRBJ2-3	TRBV2	TGTGCCAGCAAGGTGTTAGCGGGGGACACAGATACGCAGTATTTT	CASKVLAGDTDTQYF
-	-	TRBJ1-2	TRBV28	TGTGCCAGCAGTTCCCCTACTCCGATTCTCTATGGCTACACCTTC	CASSSPTPILYGYTF
few	-	TRBJ1-1	TRBV7-9	TGTGCCAGCAGCCCAGTGAGCACTGAAGCTTTCTTT	CASSPVSTEAFF
-	-	TRBJ1-4	TRBV7-9	TGTGCCAGCAGCTTAGCAGGGGCCGGGACTAATGAAAAACTGTTTTTT	CASSLAGAGTNEKLFF
many	-	TRBJ1-1	TRBV9	TGTGCCAGCAGCGGAGGGCCGGGACGGGGGAACACTGAAGCTTTCTTT	CASSGGPGRGNTEAFF
few	TRBD1	TRBJ1-2	TRBV6-1	TGTGCCAGCAGATTGACAGGGGATGGCTACACCTTC	CASRLTGDGYTF
many	-	TRBJ1-5	TRBV30	TGTGCCTGGAGTGTCCAACCCGGGCAGCCCCAGCATTTT	CAWSVQPGQPQHF
-	TRBD1	TRBJ2-5	TRBV5-1	TGTGCCAGCAGCTTGAATATTCTGCGGACAGGGCGGGAGACCCAGTACTTC	CASSLNILRTGRETQYF
many	TRBD1	TRBJ1-2	TRBV28	TGTGCCAGCAGTCGGACAGGGATCTATGGCTACACCTTC	CASSRTGIYGYTF
many	-	TRBJ1-1	TRBV5-1	TGTGCCAGCAGCCCCCGGTCGGGGGTAAAGAACACTGAAGCTTTCTTT	CASSPRSGVKNTEAFF
few	-	TRBJ1-2	TRBV29-1	TGCAGCGTTGAAGAACGTTACCACTATGGCTACACCTTC	CSVEERYHYGYTF
many	TRBD1	TRBJ2-2	TRBV12-3/TRBV12-4	TGTGCCAGCAGTTTAGGTGACAGGGTGAACACCGGGGAGCTGTTTTTT	CASSLGDRVNTGELFF
many	TRBD2	TRBJ2-7	TRBV27	TGTGCCAGCAGACGTTTGCTAGCGGGATCTAACGAGCAGTACTTC	CASRRLLAGSNEQYF
many	-	TRBJ1-5	TRBV3-1	TGTGCCAGCAGCCCTTATGGTCAGCCCCAGCATTTT	CASSPYGQPQHF
-	-	TRBJ1-6	TRBV28	TGTGCCAGCAGTTTGACAGGATCTAATTCACCCCTCCACTTT	CASSLTGSNSPLHF
many	-	TRBJ2-3	TRBV7-9	TGTGCCAGCAGCCCCTTAGCGGTGACATCCACAGATACGCAGTATTTT	CASSPLAVTSTDTQYF
-	-	TRBJ1-5	TRBV27	TGTGCCAGCAGTTTATTCTGGGGTCAGCCCCAGCATTTT	CASSLFWGQPQHF
many	-	TRBJ1-5	TRBV20-1	TGCAGTGCTGGACGCCGAGGTGGCAATCAGCCCCAGCATTTT	CSAGRRGGNQPQHF
few	TRBD1	TRBJ2-2	TRBV5-6	TGTGCCAGCAGCTTGGATATCAGGGGGAACGGCGGGGAGCTGTTTTTT	CASSLDIRGNGGELFF